What follows are 28 T cell receptor beta chains derived from one specimen sequenced in a study of blood T cells in healthy people across ages (dated by TCRdb to about 2015). The library was obtained by 5' RACE. The run used an Illumina HiSeq 2500. The second PCR ran for about 6 to 11 cycles and used a J-beta primer mix along with a sample-barcoded 5' primer. TCRdb trimmed public reads at Q25 via fastp, called clones via MiXCR and kept in-frame beta chains. Rows are unified per CDR3 protein, each entry keeping the most common DNA and genes. The sample table shows fewer than 900,000 distinct CDR3 sequences, and around 34% are seen once. The ten largest clones represent approximately 13% of the sample. Sequenced material: blood. Source of these receptors: a man younger than 35 in good health.

The chain joins TRBV28 to TRBJ1-6, with 7 bases identical to TRBD1. The CDR3 sequence is 16 residues long. Germline loops: CDR1 MDHEN, CDR2 SYDVKM. The V and J ends lost 2 bases and 6 bases, in that order; junction bases with no gene match: 7. For the CDR3, the DNA is TGTGCCAGCAGTTTAGAAATGACAGGGTTTAATTCACCCCTCCACTTT. Protein product: CASSLEMTGFNSPLHF.

This chain joins TRBV27 and TRBJ2-7; TRBD1 or TRBD2 may be the D gene (5 bases each). Trimming removed 1 base at V and 1 base at J, with 11 bases between. The germline CDR1 and CDR2 sequences are MNHEY and SMNVEV (reference sequence). The length of the CDR3 is 15 residues. The CDR3 spells CASSLYRRNSYEQYF. The DNA of the CDR3 is TGTGCCAGCAGTTTATACAGGAGGAATTCCTACGAGCAGTACTTC.

This clonotype was picked up a small number of times. The chain recombines TRBV14 with TRBJ2-3, with D possibly being TRBD2 (5 bases). Trimming took 4 bases from V and 2 from J, leaving 16 bases between them. Looked up from germline, CDR1 is SGHDN and CDR2 is FVKESK. This CDR3 has 16 residues. The CDR3 sequence is CASSLRARDHTDTQYF. In nucleotides, the CDR3 is TGTGCCAGCAGCCTCCGGGCGAGGGATCACACAGATACGCAGTATTTT. Full variable domain (rest looked up from reference TRBV14 and TRBJ2-3): EAGVTQFPSHSVIEKGQTVTLRCDPISGHDNLYWYRRVMGKEIKFLLHFVKESKQDESGMPNNRFLAERTGGTYSTLKVQPAELEDSGVYFCASSLRARDHTDTQYFGPGTRLTVL.

About this clonotype itself: The junction shows a germline mismatch at one end, possibly a read error. The genes are TRBV4-2 and TRBJ1-5, with D perhaps matching TRBD1 (5 bases). The CDR3 has 15 amino acids. CDR1 LGHNA and CDR2 YNFKEQ come from the germline V gene. The CDR3 loop reads CASSQDRGDVQPRHF. The CDR3 region has the DNA TGTGCCAGCAGCCAAGATCGGGGGGATGTACAGCCCCGGCATTTT.

J is TRBJ2-4 and V is TRBV4-2; 8 nucleotides agree with TRBD1. After removal of 1 base from V and 13 bases from J, the junction contained 15 bases not matched to a gene. The CDR3 runs to 16 residues. Germline-derived CDR1 and CDR2 are LGHNA and YNFKEQ. The CDR3 bases are TGTGCCAGCAGCCAAGTATCTTCGACAGGGGTGCATGAGCAGTACTTC. Translated, it gives CASSQVSSTGVHEQYF.

The chain carries TRBV20-1 and TRBJ2-7; the D call may be TRBD1 or TRBD2 (5 bases each). Trimming left V 3 bases short and J 5 bases short, with 11 bases between. The CDR3 sequence is 12 residues long. Per the germline V gene, CDR1 is DFQATT and CDR2 is SNEGSKA (reference sequence). The CDR3 coding sequence is TGCAGTGCTAGTCAGGGAGCAGACGAGCAGTACTTC. Translation gives CSASQGADEQYF.

This clonotype was detected many times. The chain combines TRBV20-1 with TRBJ2-7; the D gene is possibly TRBD2 (5 bases). The CDR3 extends over 12 amino acids. The V end lost 1 base, the J end lost 3 bases, and 7 bases lay between the germline ends. Germline V gene lookup returns CDR1 DFQATT and CDR2 SNEGSKA (reference sequence). CDR3 bases: TGCAGTGCTAGAGTACGGGACTACGAGCAGTACTTC. Protein: CSARVRDYEQYF.

In its sample, this clonotype was seen a few times. This chain joins TRBV11-2 and TRBJ2-5; D not certain. This CDR3 is built from 14 residues. The ends were cut back, 1 base at V and 7 bases at J, with 13 bases in the middle. CDR1 and CDR2 (germline): SGHAT, FQNNGV. The CDR3 is CASSLGRPGGTQYF. The CDR3 bases are TGTGCCAGCAGCTTAGGACGACCTGGTGGGACCCAGTACTTC.

This chain uses TRBV7-2 with TRBJ2-1; no clear D gene. Deletions cut 4 bases from V and 3 bases from J, with 10 bases between. The CDR3 is 14 amino acids. The germline gives CDR1 SGHTA, CDR2 FQGNSA. CDR3 coding DNA: TGTGCCAGCAGCTCCAGACCCGGCTACAATGAGCAGTTCTTC. It codes for CASSSRPGYNEQFF.

The V and J genes are TRBV12-5 and TRBJ1-4; D not resolved. Trimming took off 9 bases at V and 4 bases at J, with 18 bases between the two ends. The CDR3 is made up of 15 amino acids. Germline CDR1 LGHNT, CDR2 FRNRAP. Written as DNA, the CDR3 is TGTGCTAGCTCGGACGCCCGACGAGATAATGAAAAACTGTTTTTT. It encodes CASSDARRDNEKLFF.

This clonotype has a handful of counts. V and J are TRBV7-3 and TRBJ1-2; D might be TRBD1 (6 bases). CDR1 and CDR2 from the germline V gene are SGHTA and FQGTGA. The CDR3 contains 13 residues. The V end was cut by 2 bases, the J end by 8 bases, with 12 bases between. The CDR3 nucleotides are TGTGCCAGCAGCTTAGGGGAGGGGGGAGGCTACACCTTC. Its translation: CASSLGEGGGYTF. The entire variable domain, with the rest obtained from reference TRBV7-3 and TRBJ1-2, is as follows: GAGVSQTPSNKVTEKGKYVELRCDPISGHTALYWYRQSLGQGPEFLIYFQGTGAADDSGLPNDRFFAVRPEGSVSTLKIQRTERGDSAVYLCASSLGEGGGYTFGSGTRLTVV.

This clonotype was recorded at least ten times. The gene calls are TRBV7-9 and TRBJ2-3; TRBD2 agrees at 9 bases. Germline values: CDR1 SEHNR, CDR2 FQNEAQ (reference sequence). CDR3 size: 18 residues. Losses at the gene ends were 1 base for V and 5 bases for J; bases not matched to a gene: 13. The CDR3 loop reads CASSLDDAERGVVDTQYF. The CDR3, as DNA: TGTGCCAGCAGCTTAGATGATGCGGAGCGGGGGGTAGTAGATACGCAGTATTTT.

This clonotype was observed a few times. V and J are TRBV20-1 and TRBJ2-5; D gene ambiguous. The V and J ends lost 2 bases and 4 bases respectively, with 17 bases between them. Germline values: CDR1 DFQATT, CDR2 SNEGSKA (reference sequence). This CDR3 comprises 15 residues. The CDR3 sequence is CSARSGYPRLETQYF. In DNA form, the CDR3 reads TGCAGTGCTAGATCTGGGTATCCCCGGCTAGAGACCCAGTACTTC.

This clonotype was seen ten or more times. The chain is built from TRBV20-1 and TRBJ2-1; D perhaps matches TRBD2 (7 bases). The CDR3 length is 14 residues. Germline V gene sequence: CDR1 DFQATT, CDR2 SNEGSKA (reference sequence). V lost 2 bases and J lost 3, with 11 bases in between. CDR3 sequence: CSARKGGYYNEQFF. CDR3 coding DNA: TGCAGTGCTAGAAAGGGGGGGTACTACAATGAGCAGTTCTTC.

The count of this clonotype is one. The CDR3 protein is CSAIVRTAEPYQNQPQHF. The CDR3 DNA follows: TGCAGTGCCATAGTCCGGACAGCCGAACCTTATCAAAATCAGCCCCAGCATTTT. The J gene is TRBJ1-5, the V gene TRBV20-1; D perhaps matches TRBD1 (6 bases). V was clipped by 6 bases and J by 4 bases, with 28 bases between them. This CDR3 contains 18 residues. Germline values: CDR1 DFQATT, CDR2 SNEGSKA (reference sequence).

This chain links TRBV12-3 or TRBV12-4 with TRBJ2-3, with a weak D call TRBD1 (5 bases). Trimming removed 3 bases at V and 1 base at J, with 11 bases between. The CDR3 length is 15 residues. The CDR3 coding sequence is TGTGCCAGCAGTTTTTTGACAGTTGGCACAGATACGCAGTATTTT. Protein sequence: CASSFLTVGTDTQYF.

The chain joins TRBV6-5 to TRBJ1-2, with 7 bases identical to TRBD1. V was pared by 2 bases and J by 4 bases, with 7 bases of the junction left unmatched. Germline lookup yields CDR1 MNHEY and CDR2 SVGAGI. The CDR3 consists of 15 residues. CDR3 in amino acids: CASSYVKTGTYGYTF. CDR3 DNA: TGTGCCAGCAGTTACGTAAAGACAGGGACCTATGGCTACACCTTC.

The V gene is TRBV9, the J gene TRBJ1-6; a weak D match, TRBD1 (6 bases). CDR3 length equals 16 residues. CDR1 is SGDLS, CDR2 YYNGEE, per germline. Trimming removed 3 bases at V and 10 bases at J, with 20 bases between. The CDR3 here is CASSATGSTGGSPLHF. The CDR3 bases are TGTGCCAGCAGCGCCACAGGGTCGACTGGGGGCTCACCCCTCCACTTT.

The CDR3, as DNA: TGCGCCAGCAGTGAGGACCCGCTGACGACTGAAGCTTTCTTT. This gives the protein CASSEDPLTTEAFF. The rearrangement links TRBV10-2 to TRBJ1-1, with D unclear. V lost 2 bases, J lost 5 bases, and 12 bases lay in between. This CDR3 is built from 14 residues. Germline V lookup: CDR1 WSHSY, CDR2 SAAADI.

This clonotype has just a few counts. The chain links TRBV25-1 to TRBJ2-5; a possible D gene is TRBD1 (6 bases). The CDR3 has 16 residues. V was trimmed by 3 bases and J by 0 bases, leaving 14 bases between them. From germline, CDR1 is MGHDK and CDR2 SYGVNS. This CDR3 is CASSDQKRTDQETQYF. The CDR3, as DNA: TGTGCCAGCAGTGATCAAAAAAGGACAGACCAAGAGACCCAGTACTTC. Drawing the rest from reference TRBV25-1 and TRBJ2-5, the complete variable domain is EADIYQTPRYLVIGTGKKITLECSQTMGHDKMYWYQQDPGMELHLIHYSYGVNSTEKGDLSSESTVSRIRTEHFPLTLESARPSHTSQYLCASSDQKRTDQETQYFGPGTRLLVL.

This chain uses TRBV4-1 with TRBJ2-4; D remains ambiguous. CDR3 length: 17 residues. The V and J ends lost 0 bases and 0 bases respectively, with 12 bases between them. Germline V gene lookup returns CDR1 MGHRA and CDR2 YSYEKL. The CDR3 region is CASSQDFSRLAKNIQYF. The CDR3 DNA is TGCGCCAGCAGCCAAGATTTCTCCCGGCTAGCCAAAAACATTCAGTACTTC.

This sequence joins TRBV29-1 and TRBJ2-7, with D perhaps matching TRBD1 (7 bases). Germline assignment: CDR1 SQVTM and CDR2 ANQGSEA. Trimming stripped 2 bases from V and 0 bases from J, with 11 bases between. The length of the CDR3 is 14 residues. Here the CDR3 reads CSVEQGGTSYEQYF. As DNA, the CDR3 is TGCAGCGTTGAACAGGGGGGAACCTCCTACGAGCAGTACTTC.

There are a few counts of this clonotype. V usage is TRBV10-3 and J usage is TRBJ1-5; 11 bases line up with TRBD1. Unmatched junction bases numbered 1, after V lost 6 bases and J lost 3 bases. CDR3 size: 14 residues. Germline values: CDR1 ENHRY, CDR2 SYGVKD. The CDR3 reads CAIRGQGDNQPQHF. CDR3 sequence (DNA): TGTGCCATCAGGGGACAGGGGGACAATCAGCCCCAGCATTTT.

This rearrangement joins TRBV20-1 to TRBJ1-4, with a weak D call TRBD1 (5 bases). CDR3 length: 13 amino acids. V was shortened by 1 base and J by 8 bases, with 11 bases between the two germline ends. The germline V gene encodes CDR1 DFQATT and CDR2 SNEGSKA (reference sequence). CDR3 amino acids: CSARGGEGEKLFF. CDR3 DNA: TGCAGTGCTAGAGGGGGTGAGGGGGAAAAACTGTTTTTT.

This clonotype appeared a few times. The rearrangement joins TRBV9 to TRBJ2-5; the D gene is possibly TRBD2 (6 bases). The CDR3 is made up of 16 amino acids. Germline loops: CDR1 SGDLS, CDR2 YYNGEE. The ends were cut back, 4 bases at V and 1 base at J, with 17 bases in the middle. The CDR3 DNA sequence: TGTGCCAGCAGCCCCCCGGGTTGGGGGGTCCAAGAGACCCAGTACTTC. Translating it yields CASSPPGWGVQETQYF. Full variable domain (missing parts from reference TRBV9 and TRBJ2-5): DSGVTQTPKHLITATGQRVTLRCSPRSGDLSVYWYQQSLDQGLQFLIQYYNGEERAKGNILERFSAQQFPDLHSELNLSSLELGDSALYFCASSPPGWGVQETQYFGPGTRLLVL.

This clonotype was observed at least ten times. The chain combines TRBV7-9 with TRBJ2-3; D is undetermined. CDR3 length equals 13 residues. Trimming left V 4 bases short and J 7 bases short, with 12 bases between. Germline-derived CDR1 and CDR2 are SEHNR and FQNEAQ (reference sequence). CDR3 nucleotides: TGTGCCAGCAGCTCCCCTCTCCCATATACGCAGTATTTT. Translated: CASSSPLPYTQYF.

The V gene is TRBV20-1, the J gene TRBJ1-4, with 9 bases that match TRBD1. Germline lookup yields CDR1 DFQATT and CDR2 SNEGSKA (reference sequence). Trimming cost V 7 bases and J 7 bases; bases outside gene matches: 10. The CDR3 extends over 14 amino acids. CDR3 sequence reads: CSVPDRGGFEKLFF. CDR3 DNA sequence: TGCAGTGTCCCGGACAGGGGAGGTTTTGAAAAACTGTTTTTT.

The V call is TRBV7-2, the J call TRBJ1-1, with a tentative D call TRBD1 (6 bases). The CDR3 totals 15 residues. V was trimmed by 4 bases and J by 1 base, leaving 13 bases between them. The germline V gene has CDR1 SGHTA and CDR2 FQGNSA. The CDR3 reads CASSWQGTRNTEAFF. The DNA for the CDR3 is TGTGCCAGCAGCTGGCAGGGGACTCGGAACACTGAAGCTTTCTTT.